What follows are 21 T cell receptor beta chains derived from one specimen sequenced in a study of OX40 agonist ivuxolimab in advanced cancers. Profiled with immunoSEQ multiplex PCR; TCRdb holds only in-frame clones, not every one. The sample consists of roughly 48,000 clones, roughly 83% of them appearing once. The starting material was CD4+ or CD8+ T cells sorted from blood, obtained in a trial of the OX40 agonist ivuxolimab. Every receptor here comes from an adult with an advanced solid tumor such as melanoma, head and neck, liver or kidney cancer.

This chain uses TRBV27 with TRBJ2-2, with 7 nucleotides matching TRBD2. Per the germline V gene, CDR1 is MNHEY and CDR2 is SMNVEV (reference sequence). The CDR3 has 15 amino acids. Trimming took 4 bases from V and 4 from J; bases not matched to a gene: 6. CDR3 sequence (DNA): TGTGCCAGCAGTTGGGGGGGGGAACGCACCGGGGAGCTGTTTTTT. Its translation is CASSWGGERTGELFF.

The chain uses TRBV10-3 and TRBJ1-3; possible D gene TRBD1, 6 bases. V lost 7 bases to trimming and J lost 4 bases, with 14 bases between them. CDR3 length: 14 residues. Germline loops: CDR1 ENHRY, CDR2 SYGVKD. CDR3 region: CAITPRQGGNTIYF. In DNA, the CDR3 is TGTGCCATCACCCCTCGGCAGGGGGGAAACACCATATATTTT.

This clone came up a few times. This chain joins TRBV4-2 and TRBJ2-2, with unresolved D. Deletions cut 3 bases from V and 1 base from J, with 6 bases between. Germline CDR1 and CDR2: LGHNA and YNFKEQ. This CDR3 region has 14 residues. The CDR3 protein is CASSQRVNTGELFF. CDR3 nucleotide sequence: TGTGCCAGCAGCCAGCGAGTGAACACCGGGGAGCTGTTTTTT.

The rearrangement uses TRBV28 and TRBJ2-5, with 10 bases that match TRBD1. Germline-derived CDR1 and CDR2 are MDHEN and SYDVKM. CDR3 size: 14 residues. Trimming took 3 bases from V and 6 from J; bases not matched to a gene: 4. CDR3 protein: CASSLLGQGKTQYF. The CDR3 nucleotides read TGTGCCAGCAGTTTGCTGGGACAGGGGAAGACCCAGTACTTC. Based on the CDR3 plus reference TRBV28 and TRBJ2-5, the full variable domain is DVKVTQSSRYLVKRTGEKVFLECVQDMDHENMFWYRQDPGLGLRLIYFSYDVKMKEKGDIPEGYSVSREKKERFSLILESASTNQTSMYLCASSLLGQGKTQYFGPGTRLLVL.

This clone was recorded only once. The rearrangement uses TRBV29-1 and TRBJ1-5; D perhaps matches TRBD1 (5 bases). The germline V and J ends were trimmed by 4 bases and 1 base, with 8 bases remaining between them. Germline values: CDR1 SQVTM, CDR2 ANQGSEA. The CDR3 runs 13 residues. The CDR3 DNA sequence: TGCAGCGTTGGGGAGGGGAGCAATCAGCCCCAGCATTTT. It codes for CSVGEGSNQPQHF.

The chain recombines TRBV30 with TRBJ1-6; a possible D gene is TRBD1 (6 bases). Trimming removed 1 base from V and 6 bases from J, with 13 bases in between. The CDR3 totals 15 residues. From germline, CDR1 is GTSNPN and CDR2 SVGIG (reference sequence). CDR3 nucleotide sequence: TGTGCCTGGAGTGGCCGGAGACAGGTTAATTCACCCCTCCACTTT. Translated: CAWSGRRQVNSPLHF.

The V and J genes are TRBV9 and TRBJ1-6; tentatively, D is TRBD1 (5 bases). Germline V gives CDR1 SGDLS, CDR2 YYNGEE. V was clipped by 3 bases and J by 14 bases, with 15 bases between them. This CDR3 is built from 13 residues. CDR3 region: CASSAGYLNALHF. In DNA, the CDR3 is TGTGCCAGCAGCGCAGGGTATCTGAACGCCCTCCACTTT.

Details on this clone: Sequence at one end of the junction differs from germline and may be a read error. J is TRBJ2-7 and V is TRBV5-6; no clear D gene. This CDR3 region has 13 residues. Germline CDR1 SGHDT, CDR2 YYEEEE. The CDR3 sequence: CASSSEFTAPPSF. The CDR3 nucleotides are TGTGCCAGCAGCTCAGAGTTTACTGCGCCTCCATCCTTC.

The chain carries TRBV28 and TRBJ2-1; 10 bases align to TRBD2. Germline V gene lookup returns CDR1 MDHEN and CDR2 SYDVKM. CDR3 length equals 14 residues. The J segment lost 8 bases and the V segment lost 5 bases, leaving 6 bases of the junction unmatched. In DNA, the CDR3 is TGTGCCAGCAGTACCCAAGCGGGGGGGGATGAGCAGTTCTTC. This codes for CASSTQAGGDEQFF.

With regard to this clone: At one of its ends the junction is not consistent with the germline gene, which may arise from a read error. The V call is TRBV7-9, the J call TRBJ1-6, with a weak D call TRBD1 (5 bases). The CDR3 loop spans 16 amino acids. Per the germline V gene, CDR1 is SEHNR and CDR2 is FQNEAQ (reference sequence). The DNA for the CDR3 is TGTGCCAGCACCTTAAGAGATCGGGACCTAAATTCACCCCTCCACTTT. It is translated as CASTLRDRDLNSPLHF. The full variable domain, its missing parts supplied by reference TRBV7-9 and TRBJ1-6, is DTGVSQNPRHKITKRGQNVTFRCDPISEHNRLYWYRQTLGQGPEFLTYFQNEAQLEKSRLLSDRFSAERPKGSFSTLEIQRTEQGDSAMYLCASTLRDRDLNSPLHFGNGTRLTVT.

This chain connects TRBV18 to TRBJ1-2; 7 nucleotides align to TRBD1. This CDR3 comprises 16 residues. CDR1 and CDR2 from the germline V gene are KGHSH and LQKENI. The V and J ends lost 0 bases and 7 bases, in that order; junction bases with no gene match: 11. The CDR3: CASSPPGVRGARGYTF. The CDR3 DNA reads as TGTGCCAGCTCACCACCAGGGGTCAGGGGGGCACGTGGCTACACCTTC.

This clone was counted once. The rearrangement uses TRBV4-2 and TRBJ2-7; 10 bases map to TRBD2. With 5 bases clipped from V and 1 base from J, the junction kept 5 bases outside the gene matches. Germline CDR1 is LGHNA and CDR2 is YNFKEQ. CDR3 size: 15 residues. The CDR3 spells CASSEIAGGSYEQYF. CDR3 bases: TGTGCCAGCAGCGAAATAGCGGGGGGATCCTACGAGCAGTACTTC.

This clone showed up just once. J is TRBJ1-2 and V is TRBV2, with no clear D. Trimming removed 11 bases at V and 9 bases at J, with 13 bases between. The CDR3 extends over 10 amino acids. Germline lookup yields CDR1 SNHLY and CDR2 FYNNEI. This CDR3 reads CAESGRSYTF. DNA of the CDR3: TGTGCCGAGTCGGGTAGGAGCTACACCTTC. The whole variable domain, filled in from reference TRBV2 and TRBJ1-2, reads EPEVTQTPSHQVTQMGQEVILRCVPISNHLYFYWYRQILGQKVEFLVSFYNNEISEKSEIFDDQFSVERPDGSNFTLKIRSTKLEDSAMYFCAESGRSYTFGSGTRLTVV.

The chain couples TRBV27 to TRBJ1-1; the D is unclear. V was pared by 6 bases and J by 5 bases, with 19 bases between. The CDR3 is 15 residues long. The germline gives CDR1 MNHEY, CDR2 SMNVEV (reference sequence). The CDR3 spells CASSSERGATTEAFF. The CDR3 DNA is TGTGCCAGCAGCTCCGAGCGGGGAGCCACTACTGAAGCTTTCTTT.

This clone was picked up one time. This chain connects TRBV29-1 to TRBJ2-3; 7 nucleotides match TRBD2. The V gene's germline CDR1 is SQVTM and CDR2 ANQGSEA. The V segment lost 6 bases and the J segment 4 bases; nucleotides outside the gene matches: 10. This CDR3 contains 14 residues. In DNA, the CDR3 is TGCAGCGTCTGGGGGGGGGTTTGGGCAGATACGCAGTATTTT. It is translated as CSVWGGVWADTQYF.

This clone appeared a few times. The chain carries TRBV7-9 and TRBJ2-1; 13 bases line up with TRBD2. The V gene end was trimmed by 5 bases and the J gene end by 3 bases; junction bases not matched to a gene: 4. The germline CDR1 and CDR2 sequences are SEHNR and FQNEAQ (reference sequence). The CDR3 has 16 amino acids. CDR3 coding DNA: TGTGCCAGCAGCCTGGGGACTAGCGGGGACTACAATGAGCAGTTCTTC. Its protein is CASSLGTSGDYNEQFF.

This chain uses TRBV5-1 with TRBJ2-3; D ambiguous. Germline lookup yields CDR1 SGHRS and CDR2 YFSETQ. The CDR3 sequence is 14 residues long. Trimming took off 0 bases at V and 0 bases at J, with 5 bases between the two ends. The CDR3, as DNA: TGCGCCAGCAGCTTGGACAGTAGCACAGATACGCAGTATTTT. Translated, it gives CASSLDSSTDTQYF.

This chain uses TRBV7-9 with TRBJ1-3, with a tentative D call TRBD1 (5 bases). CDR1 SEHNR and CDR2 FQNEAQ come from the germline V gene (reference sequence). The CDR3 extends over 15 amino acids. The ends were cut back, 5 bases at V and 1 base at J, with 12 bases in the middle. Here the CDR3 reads CASSRDGRSGNTIYF. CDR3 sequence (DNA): TGTGCCAGCAGCCGGGACGGGAGGTCTGGAAACACCATATATTTT.

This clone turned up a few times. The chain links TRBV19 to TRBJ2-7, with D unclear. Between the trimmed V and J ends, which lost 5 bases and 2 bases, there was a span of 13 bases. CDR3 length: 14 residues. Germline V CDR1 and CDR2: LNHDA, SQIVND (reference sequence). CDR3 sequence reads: CASSYGDPTYEQYF. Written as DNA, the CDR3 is TGTGCCAGTAGTTACGGCGATCCCACCTACGAGCAGTACTTC.

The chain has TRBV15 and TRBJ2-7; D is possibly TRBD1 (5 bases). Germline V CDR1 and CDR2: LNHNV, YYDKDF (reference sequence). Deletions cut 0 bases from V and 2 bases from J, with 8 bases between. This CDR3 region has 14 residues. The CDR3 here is CATSRELGAYEQYF. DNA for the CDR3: TGTGCCACCAGCAGAGAATTAGGGGCCTACGAGCAGTACTTC.

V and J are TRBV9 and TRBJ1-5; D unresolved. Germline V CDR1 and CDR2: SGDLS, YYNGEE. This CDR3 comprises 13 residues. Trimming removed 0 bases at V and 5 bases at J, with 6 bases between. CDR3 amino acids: CASSVGPDQPQHF. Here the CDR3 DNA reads TGTGCCAGCAGCGTAGGGCCTGATCAGCCCCAGCATTTT. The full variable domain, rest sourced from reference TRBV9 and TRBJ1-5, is DSGVTQTPKHLITATGQRVTLRCSPRSGDLSVYWYQQSLDQGLQFLIQYYNGEERAKGNILERFSAQQFPDLHSELNLSSLELGDSALYFCASSVGPDQPQHFGDGTRLSIL.